The 19 T cell receptor beta chains below all came from one sample that was sequenced in a study of OX40 agonist ivuxolimab in advanced cancers. TCRdb's copy holds only in-frame clones and misses some; the assay was immunoSEQ multiplex PCR. The sample lists around 45,000 clones; roughly 86% were seen once. This specimen consisted of CD4+ or CD8+ T cells sorted from blood, obtained in a trial of the OX40 agonist ivuxolimab. The receptors shown here come from an adult with an advanced solid tumor such as melanoma, head and neck, liver or kidney cancer.

The DNA for the CDR3 is TGTGCCACCAGCAGAGCCGGACAGGGGGCAATAGAGCAGTACTTC. This gives the protein CATSRAGQGAIEQYF. The chain uses TRBV15 and TRBJ2-7; 11 nucleotides line up with TRBD1. Trimming took 1 base from V and 7 from J; bases not matched to a gene: 6. CDR1 is LNHNV, CDR2 YYDKDF, per germline (reference sequence). The CDR3 loop spans 15 amino acids. Complete variable domain (other parts from reference TRBV15 and TRBJ2-7): DAMVIQNPRYQVTQFGKPVTLSCSQTLNHNVMYWYQQKSSQAPKLLFHYYDKDFNNEADTPDNFQSRRPNTSFCFLDIRSPGLGDTAMYLCATSRAGQGAIEQYFGPGTRLTVT.

The chain has TRBV6-5 and TRBJ2-3, with a possible D match to TRBD1 (5 bases). This CDR3 is built from 15 residues. Trimming left V 8 bases short and J 2 bases short, with 17 bases between. Germline V gives CDR1 MNHEY, CDR2 SVGAGI. CDR3 sequence reads: CASALWTQNTDTQYF. CDR3 DNA sequence: TGTGCCAGCGCTTTATGGACACAGAACACAGATACGCAGTATTTT.

This sequence joins TRBV6-5 and TRBJ1-4; tentative D call: TRBD1 (5 bases). This CDR3 comprises 14 residues. Germline CDR1 reads MNHEY; CDR2 reads SVGAGI. Trimming stripped 6 bases from V and 6 bases from J, with 14 bases between. The CDR3 is CASSDSTGYEKLFF. CDR3 in DNA: TGTGCCAGCAGCGATTCAACAGGATATGAAAAACTGTTTTTT.

V and J are TRBV7-3 and TRBJ2-5; D perhaps matches TRBD1 (5 bases). This CDR3 contains 12 residues. Trimming pared 4 bases from V and 5 bases from J, leaving 8 bases between. Germline V CDR1 and CDR2: SGHTA, FQGTGA. The CDR3 bases are TGTGCCAGCAGCTCTGGGGCGGAGACCCAGTACTTC. Translating gives CASSSGAETQYF.

In its sample, this clone was seen once. The chain couples TRBV7-2 to TRBJ1-5; the D is unclear. CDR3 length: 14 residues. V was clipped by 5 bases and J by 1 base, with 9 bases between them. The germline gives CDR1 SGHTA, CDR2 FQGNSA. CDR3 sequence: CASSLYGSNQPQHF. For the CDR3, the DNA is TGTGCCAGCAGCCTGTACGGAAGCAATCAGCCCCAGCATTTT.

The CDR3 reads CASSLTTGANVLTF. In DNA, the CDR3 is TGTGCCAGCAGCTTGACCACTGGGGCCAACGTCCTGACTTTC. The gene calls are TRBV5-4 and TRBJ2-6; unclear D gene. The germline V and J ends were trimmed by 1 base and 2 bases, with 4 bases remaining between them. The CDR3 has 14 residues. Germline V CDR1 and CDR2: SGHNT, YYREEE (reference sequence).

This clone was seen a few times. V and J are TRBV10-3 and TRBJ1-5; no clear D gene. Germline-derived CDR1 and CDR2 are ENHRY and SYGVKD. The CDR3 covers 12 residues. V was pared by 3 bases and J by 1 base, with 1 base between. CDR3 coding DNA: TGTGCCATCAGTGACAGCAATCAGCCCCAGCATTTT. Translating gives CAISDSNQPQHF.

The rearrangement links TRBV6-1 to TRBJ2-5, with D unclear. The CDR3 runs 14 residues. The germline V gene encodes CDR1 MNHNS and CDR2 SASEGT. V dropped 6 bases and J dropped 9 bases, with 20 bases sitting between them. CDR3 protein: CASSLLGASLSQYF. The DNA for the CDR3 is TGTGCCAGCAGCCTCCTGGGCGCTTCCCTTTCCCAGTACTTC.

The chain combines TRBV7-3 with TRBJ1-5; 7 positions agree with TRBD1. The CDR3 is 17 amino acids. V shed 5 bases, J shed 3 bases, and the junction held 13 bases outside the gene matches. Germline assignment: CDR1 SGHTA and CDR2 FQGTGA. The CDR3 nucleotides are TGTGCCAGCAGCCCCACGACAGGGAAATACCTCAATCAGCCCCAGCATTTT. Protein: CASSPTTGKYLNQPQHF.

The chain carries TRBV6-5 and TRBJ2-6, with D hard to call. V lost 2 bases and J lost 0, with 2 bases in between. Germline CDR1 MNHEY, CDR2 SVGAGI. This CDR3 is built from 14 residues. In nucleotides, the CDR3 is TGTGCCAGCAGTTACGTCTCTGGGGCCAACGTCCTGACTTTC. Protein product: CASSYVSGANVLTF.

The rearrangement joins TRBV6-1 to TRBJ2-7; D call uncertain. With 1 base removed from V and 3 bases from J, the gap between germline ends came to 13 bases. Germline CDR1 is MNHNS and CDR2 is SASEGT. This CDR3 region has 15 residues. The CDR3 is CASSEEWLDRYEQYF. In DNA, the CDR3 is TGTGCCAGCAGTGAAGAATGGTTGGACCGCTACGAGCAGTACTTC.

The V call is TRBV5-5, the J call TRBJ1-1, with D unclear. V was cut by 1 base and J by 5 bases, with 12 bases left in between. The CDR3 is made up of 14 amino acids. Looked up from germline, CDR1 is SGHKS and CDR2 is YYEKEE (reference sequence). CDR3 region: CASSLTGVSTEAFF. The DNA of the CDR3 is TGTGCCAGCAGCTTGACGGGAGTGAGTACTGAAGCTTTCTTT.

This chain joins TRBV2 and TRBJ2-7; 8 bases map to TRBD2. The V segment lost 10 bases and the J segment 0 bases; nucleotides outside the gene matches: 5. The CDR3 totals 13 residues. Per the germline V gene, CDR1 is SNHLY and CDR2 is FYNNEI. DNA of the CDR3: TGTGCCACCTCGGGAGGGAACTCCTACGAGCAGTACTTC. It yields the protein CATSGGNSYEQYF.

This sequence joins TRBV5-1 and TRBJ1-1, with D possibly TRBD1 on 6 matching bases. Looked up from germline, CDR1 is SGHRS and CDR2 is YFSETQ. V lost 6 bases and J 6 bases, leaving 18 bases between the germline ends. The CDR3 sequence is 14 residues long. The CDR3 coding sequence is TGCGCCAGCACCTCCACCGTGGAGGGGGCTGAAGCTTTCTTT. As protein: CASTSTVEGAEAFF. The full variable domain, rest sourced from reference TRBV5-1 and TRBJ1-1, is KAGVTQTPRYLIKTRGQQVTLSCSPISGHRSVSWYQQTPGQGLQFLFEYFSETQRNKGNFPGRFSGRQFSNSRSEMNVSTLELGDSALYLCASTSTVEGAEAFFGQGTRLTVV.

The chain combines TRBV2 with TRBJ1-2; possible D gene TRBD1, 6 bases. CDR1 and CDR2 from the germline V gene are SNHLY and FYNNEI. V lost 5 bases to trimming and J lost 6 bases, with 10 bases between them. The CDR3 is 12 residues long. CDR3 sequence reads: CASSIDRNGYTF. DNA of the CDR3: TGTGCCAGCAGTATAGACAGGAATGGCTACACCTTC.

This clone was counted a single time. This chain links TRBV6-1 with TRBJ1-2, with D possibly being TRBD1 (5 bases). This CDR3 has 15 amino acids. Trimming pared 0 bases from V and 4 bases from J, leaving 12 bases between. Germline loops: CDR1 MNHNS, CDR2 SASEGT. The chain's CDR3 is CASSEAWGLLYGYTF. CDR3 DNA sequence: TGTGCCAGCAGTGAAGCTTGGGGCCTACTCTATGGCTACACCTTC.

The chain has TRBV7-3 and TRBJ2-1; D not certain. This CDR3 is built from 12 residues. CDR1 and CDR2 (germline): SGHTA, FQGTGA. V lost 1 base to trimming and J lost 7 bases, with 5 bases between them. CDR3 amino acids: CASSLIGNEQFF. The CDR3, as DNA: TGTGCCAGCAGCTTAATAGGGAATGAGCAGTTCTTC.

The chain is built from TRBV5-1 and TRBJ2-7; 9 nucleotides match TRBD1. The junction had 5 bases not matched to a gene; V was cut back by 4 bases and J by 0 bases. The CDR3 covers 15 residues. CDR1 is SGHRS and CDR2 is YFSETQ in the germline V gene. The CDR3 reads CASSTGQGGSYEQYF. As DNA, the CDR3 is TGCGCCAGCAGCACGGGACAGGGAGGCTCCTACGAGCAGTACTTC.

The rearrangement links TRBV11-2 to TRBJ2-7; D not certain. The length of the CDR3 is 15 residues. The V gene lost 0 bases and the J gene lost 1 base, with 10 bases spanning the gap. Germline-derived CDR1 and CDR2 are SGHAT and FQNNGV. CDR3 sequence reads: CASSLEQLTSYEQYF. Here the CDR3 DNA reads TGTGCCAGCAGCTTAGAACAGCTTACTTCCTACGAGCAGTACTTC.